These 23 T cell receptor beta chains were sequenced from one sample in a study of CD8 T cells in Susac syndrome. Reverse transcription used about 0.5 to 1 ug RNA and random hexamers. TCRdb passed the immunoSEQ multiplex PCR reads through MiXCR, listing each CDR3 protein once. The sample yields about 140,000 distinct CDR3 sequences, approximately 93% seen once. What was sequenced was CD4+ T cells from PBMCs. The source is a human donor in good health.

This chain connects TRBV30 to TRBJ2-7; possibly TRBD1 for D (7 bases). V was trimmed by 4 bases and J by 7 bases, leaving 17 bases between them. Germline V gene sequence: CDR1 GTSNPN, CDR2 SVGIG (reference sequence). The length of the CDR3 is 13 residues. Here the CDR3 reads CAWTQGGEREQYF. The DNA for the CDR3 is TGTGCCTGGACCCAGGGGGGAGAGAGGGAGCAGTACTTC. The entire variable domain, with the rest obtained from reference TRBV30 and TRBJ2-7, is as follows: SQTIHQWPATLVQPVGSPLSLECTVEGTSNPNLYWYRQAAGRGLQLLFYSVGIGQISSEVPQNLSASRPQDRQFILSSKKLLLSDSGFYLCAWTQGGEREQYFGPGTRLTVT.

Only one count was recorded for this clonotype. The J gene is TRBJ2-2, the V gene TRBV5-6, with 9 positions matching TRBD2. The CDR3 consists of 16 residues. Trimming cost V 1 base and J 6 bases; bases outside gene matches: 7. Germline lookup yields CDR1 SGHDT and CDR2 YYEEEE. In DNA form, the CDR3 reads TGTGCCAGCAGCTTGTTAGCGGGAGTTGTCGCCGGGGAGCTGTTTTTT. This gives the protein CASSLLAGVVAGELFF. Drawing the rest from reference TRBV5-6 and TRBJ2-2, the complete variable domain is DAGVTQSPTHLIKTRGQQVTLRCSPKSGHDTVSWYQQALGQGPQFIFQYYEEEERQRGNFPDRFSGHQFPNYSSELNVNALLLGDSALYLCASSLLAGVVAGELFFGEGSRLTVL.

The chain links TRBV25-1 to TRBJ2-1; 9 nucleotides agree with TRBD2. V was clipped by 4 bases and J by 6 bases; unmatched bases: 4. CDR1 MGHDK and CDR2 SYGVNS come from the germline V gene. This CDR3 has 14 amino acids. In DNA, the CDR3 is TGTGCCAGCAGTGTCCTAGCGGGGATCAATGAGCAGTTCTTC. Its protein product is CASSVLAGINEQFF.

This chain connects TRBV5-6 to TRBJ2-5; 7 positions agree with TRBD1. Germline CDR1 SGHDT, CDR2 YYEEEE. The CDR3 length is 15 residues. V shed 4 bases and J 0 bases; nucleotides not matched to a gene: 6. Written as DNA, the CDR3 is TGTGCCAGCAGCCAAACCGACAGGGACCAAGAGACCCAGTACTTC. Encoded protein: CASSQTDRDQETQYF.

The chain employs TRBV27 and TRBJ2-2; D may be TRBD2 (5 bases). The CDR3 contains 12 residues. V was shortened by 8 bases and J by 1 base, with 5 bases between the two germline ends. Per the germline V gene, CDR1 is MNHEY and CDR2 is SMNVEV (reference sequence). In nucleotides, the CDR3 is TGTGCCAGCGGGAGGAACACCGGGGAGCTGTTTTTT. This encodes CASGRNTGELFF.

The rearrangement links TRBV24-1 to TRBJ1-1; D gene ambiguous. The CDR3 covers 14 residues. The germline gives CDR1 KGHDR, CDR2 SFDVKD. Deletions cut 1 base from V and 4 bases from J, with 9 bases between. As DNA, the CDR3 is TGTGCCACCAGTGATTTAAGGGATGGCACTGAAGCTTTCTTT. It is translated as CATSDLRDGTEAFF.

The chain employs TRBV25-1 and TRBJ2-7; tentative D call: TRBD1 (6 bases). This CDR3 spans 15 amino acids. V was pared by 3 bases and J by 2 bases, with 14 bases between. CDR1 and CDR2 from the germline V gene are MGHDK and SYGVNS. Written as DNA, the CDR3 is TGTGCCAGCAGTGATACAGGGTTGGGGGCCTACGAGCAGTACTTC. It codes for CASSDTGLGAYEQYF.

As DNA, the CDR3 is TGTGCCAGCAGCTTTACAAATAAAGGGGTCTATGGCTACACCTTC. Translating it yields CASSFTNKGVYGYTF. This chain joins TRBV7-9 and TRBJ1-2, with D possibly TRBD1 on 5 matching bases. The CDR3 runs 15 residues. The V end lost 3 bases, the J end lost 4 bases, and 15 bases lay between the germline ends. CDR1 is SEHNR, CDR2 FQNEAQ, per germline (reference sequence).

The chain employs TRBV3-1 and TRBJ2-7, with TRBD1 as a possible D gene (6 bases). The V gene lost 5 bases and the J gene lost 0 bases, with 23 bases spanning the gap. Germline CDR1 LGHDT, CDR2 YNNKEL (reference sequence). This CDR3 comprises 18 residues. The CDR3 DNA follows: TGTGCCAGCAGCTCCAGCCCCCTGACAGGACGCTACTCCTACGAGCAGTACTTC. Translation gives CASSSSPLTGRYSYEQYF.

DNA of the CDR3: TGCAGTGCCCTAGGCCCGGGAGAAAGGGCAGATACGCAGTATTTT. It yields the protein CSALGPGERADTQYF. This rearrangement joins TRBV20-1 to TRBJ2-3; the D gene is possibly TRBD2 (6 bases). This CDR3 spans 15 amino acids. V lost 6 bases and J lost 4, with 20 bases in between. Germline V CDR1 and CDR2: DFQATT, SNEGSKA (reference sequence).

V gene TRBV5-1 combines with J gene TRBJ2-2, with D perhaps matching TRBD1 (6 bases). Trimming pared 0 bases from V and 6 bases from J, leaving 12 bases between. The CDR3 totals 15 residues. Germline V lookup: CDR1 SGHRS, CDR2 YFSETQ. The CDR3 DNA reads TGCGCCAGCAGCTTGGTACAGGGTGGCGCCGGGGAGCTGTTTTTT. The encoded protein is CASSLVQGGAGELFF.

The V and J genes are TRBV19 and TRBJ1-2; no firm D call. This CDR3 comprises 12 residues. Germline values: CDR1 LNHDA, CDR2 SQIVND (reference sequence). V was trimmed by 5 bases and J by 8 bases, leaving 12 bases between them. This CDR3 reads CASSRGRPGYTF. The CDR3, as DNA: TGTGCCAGTAGTCGCGGGAGGCCGGGCTACACCTTC.

V is TRBV5-1 and J is TRBJ2-1; 7 nucleotides align to TRBD2. The V and J ends lost 0 bases and 7 bases, in that order; junction bases with no gene match: 10. The CDR3 length is 16 residues. The V gene's germline CDR1 is SGHRS and CDR2 YFSETQ. CDR3 sequence reads: CASSLVGGRGKNEQFF. The CDR3 region has the DNA TGCGCCAGCAGCTTGGTCGGCGGGAGAGGGAAGAATGAGCAGTTCTTC.

The V gene is TRBV10-3, the J gene TRBJ2-2; no reliable D call. CDR1 is ENHRY, CDR2 SYGVKD, per germline. The CDR3 has 15 residues. Trimming shortened V by 4 bases and J by 1 base, and 10 bases separated the two germline ends. For the CDR3, the DNA is TGTGCCATCAGTGTCGGCTCGAGGAACACCGGGGAGCTGTTTTTT. As protein: CAISVGSRNTGELFF.

J is TRBJ1-2 and V is TRBV23-1; no definite D call. TRBV23-1 is placed among ORFs of uncertain function. This CDR3 region has 15 residues. V was shortened by 2 bases and J by 1 base, with 11 bases between the two germline ends. The CDR3 spells CASSQRQEHNYGYTF. CDR3 DNA sequence: TGCGCCAGCAGTCAAAGGCAGGAGCATAACTATGGCTACACCTTC.

The genes are TRBV12-3 or TRBV12-4 and TRBJ2-3; 9 nucleotides match TRBD2. J lost 1 base, V lost 6 bases, and 2 bases had no gene match. The CDR3 is 14 residues long. CDR3 region: CASSRLAGTDTQYF. CDR3 DNA sequence: TGTGCCAGCAGCCGACTAGCGGGCACAGATACGCAGTATTTT.

The V and J genes are TRBV19 and TRBJ2-6; no definite D call. V dropped 3 bases and J dropped 4 bases, with 4 bases sitting between them. This CDR3 region has 13 residues. In germline, CDR1 is LNHDA, CDR2 SQIVND (reference sequence). In DNA form, the CDR3 reads TGTGCCAGTAGTATCAGGGGGGCCAACGTCCTGACTTTC. It encodes CASSIRGANVLTF.

The chain carries TRBV6-6 and TRBJ2-7; D possibly corresponds to TRBD2 (6 bases). In germline, CDR1 is MNHNY, CDR2 SVGAGI (reference sequence). Trimming stripped 2 bases from V and 4 bases from J, with 15 bases between. This CDR3 is 15 amino acids long. The CDR3 bases are TGTGCCAGCAGTTACCGTGGGCGGGACTGGTACGAGCAGTACTTC. Translation: CASSYRGRDWYEQYF.

The chain has TRBV30 and TRBJ1-5; D ambiguous. Germline V CDR1 and CDR2: GTSNPN, SVGIG (reference sequence). V lost 0 bases, J lost 4 bases, and 10 bases lay in between. The CDR3 loop spans 14 amino acids. CDR3 DNA: TGTGCCTGGAGTGTAAGGGCCGGAAATCAGCCCCAGCATTTT. It is translated as CAWSVRAGNQPQHF. Supplemented by reference TRBV30 and TRBJ1-5, the full variable domain reads SQTIHQWPATLVQPVGSPLSLECTVEGTSNPNLYWYRQAAGRGLQLLFYSVGIGQISSEVPQNLSASRPQDRQFILSSKKLLLSDSGFYLCAWSVRAGNQPQHFGDGTRLSIL.

The chain carries TRBV12-3 or TRBV12-4 and TRBJ1-4; 8 bases fit TRBD1. Germline trimming cut 6 bases from V and 1 base from J; bases unmatched to any gene: 4. The CDR3 spans 15 residues. This chain's CDR3 is CASRFRGLTNEKLFF. CDR3 DNA: TGTGCCAGCAGATTCAGGGGGCTAACTAATGAAAAACTGTTTTTT.

V gene TRBV7-3 combines with J gene TRBJ2-1; 7 bases match TRBD2. The CDR3 runs to 17 residues. Germline CDR1 and CDR2: SGHTA and FQGTGA. The J segment lost 6 bases and the V segment lost 4 bases, leaving 15 bases of the junction unmatched. The CDR3 here is CASSSSSGPSLGNEQFF. The CDR3 coding sequence is TGTGCCAGCAGCTCCTCTAGCGGCCCTAGCCTGGGCAATGAGCAGTTCTTC. Full variable domain (missing parts from reference TRBV7-3 and TRBJ2-1): GAGVSQTPSNKVTEKGKYVELRCDPISGHTALYWYRQSLGQGPEFLIYFQGTGAADDSGLPNDRFFAVRPEGSVSTLKIQRTERGDSAVYLCASSSSSGPSLGNEQFFGPGTRLTVL.

V is TRBV7-9 and J is TRBJ1-4; D is ambiguous. V was clipped by 5 bases and J by 3 bases, with 7 bases between them. The CDR3 spans 13 residues. CDR1 SEHNR and CDR2 FQNEAQ come from the germline V gene (reference sequence). The CDR3 loop reads CASSLLANEKLFF. The CDR3 DNA reads TGTGCCAGCAGCCTCTTGGCTAATGAAAAACTGTTTTTT.

The rearrangement uses TRBV2 and TRBJ1-4; 9 positions match TRBD1. After removal of 3 bases from V and 7 bases from J, the junction contained 6 bases not matched to a gene. The CDR3 has 15 amino acids. CDR1 SNHLY and CDR2 FYNNEI come from the germline V gene. The CDR3 here is CASSERTGVGEKLFF. CDR3 sequence (DNA): TGTGCCAGCAGTGAGAGGACAGGGGTCGGTGAAAAACTGTTTTTT.